This TCR beta chain was identified in a study of cytomegalovirus exposure and HLA in healthy donors (dated by TCRdb to the late 2010s). In the study overall: In an earlier analysis of 550 to 750 of the donors, about 260 Gb of sequence data and 100 million or so unique TCR beta sequences from roughly 180 million T cells were reported. An early release covering around 630 HLA-typed donors comprised approximately 290 gigabases of sequencing data and 65 million to 100 million unique TCR sequences. Of the 300 to 500 genotyped donors, 81% were placed in the genetic ancestry cluster associated with self-reported Caucasian donors. The aim of the study was to test whether cataloging public T cell receptors could identify signatures of past pathogen exposure. The study profiled the T cell repertoires of some 610 subjects by immunosequencing and related them to cytomegalovirus serostatus. In addition to the first cohort of roughly 700 subjects, a separate validation cohort of 120 different subjects was used. High-throughput TCR immunosequencing, statistical association of individual TCRs with disease status, and machine learning were combined to predict cytomegalovirus infection status. A later analysis re-examined previously published TCR beta repertoires from roughly 720 donors and added high-resolution HLA genotyping to investigate patterns of TCR occurrence. In the later analysis, no new phenotypic data were used to find candidate immune exposures; instead, reliance was placed on TCR beta sequences and their occurrence across donors. An earlier analysis of fewer than 750 of the donors used high-throughput TCR beta sequencing to judge whether each TCR beta V gene segment behaved as functional or pseudogenic. Donor age, sex, ethnicity and CMV serostatus were compiled alongside the repertoire data. A later genetic analysis took genome-wide SNP genotypes for about 65% of the roughly 670 donors and used that subset as a discovery cohort. Every repertoire in the discovery cohort had been generated on one and the same sequencing platform. Class I and class II HLA loci were covered by the typing at four-digit resolution. The number of typed donors differed by locus: about 620-640 for A, B, C, DRB1 and DQB1; some 500 for DQA1; 606 for DPA1; and approximately 450 for DPB1. A handful of DR-DQ haplotypes were handled as single units for association and clustering because linkage in the cohort was strong. Across about 380 genotyped donors of the cohort, an average of roughly 200,000 unique TCR beta nucleotide sequences per donor were sequenced, and approximately 19% of those sequences were non-productive.

This clone was picked up a small number of times. What this receptor recognizes is not known. There are no base qualities to consult, and no much larger clone falls within one base. Libraries were made using the immunoSEQ multiplex PCR assay. A mixture of 60 forward primers for TCR Vbeta segments and 13 reverse primers for TCR Jbeta segments was used in the multiplex PCR. The CDR3 region of rearranged TCR beta genes was amplified from genomic DNA with a multiplex PCR assay. On the Illumina HiSeq System, the amplified TCR beta libraries were sequenced as 87-base-pair reads. On the study's bioinformatics: In a later analysis, some 80 million unique TCR beta chains were counted across the approximately 640 repertoires, and around 10 million of these chains were shared by at least two donors. A nearest-neighbor algorithm error-corrected the raw reads and collapsed the reads into unique sequences, merging closely related sequences to remove PCR and sequencing errors. To assign V, D and J gene segments, CDR3 sequences were aligned to IMGT reference sequences. For a sequence to be retained, at least a six-nucleotide match to both a V gene segment and a J gene segment was required. A rearrangement counted as productive if the CDR3 had no stop codons and remained in frame with V and J, and every other rearrangement counted as non-productive. Following IMGT convention, CDR3 was defined as the stretch from the second conserved V-encoded cysteine up to the conserved J-encoded phenylalanine. The earlier analysis of 587 of the donors excluded sequences that lacked an unambiguous match to a single V gene segment. In an earlier analysis of some 590 of the donors, a V segment was called functional when productive rearrangements were above 56.7%, and segregating when the standard deviation between donors exceeded 5%. A statistical classification framework was built for diagnosing cytomegalovirus status from the catalog of TCR beta chain sequences. A later analysis assigned V and J genes by comparing TCR nucleotide sequences with IMGT/GENE-DB human TR gene sequences. In a later analysis, CDR3 sequences and most-parsimonious VDJ recombination scenarios were assigned using the TCRdist pipeline. In a later analysis, each TCR beta chain was defined by its CDR3 amino acid sequence together with its V-gene family, and reads lacking a unique V-gene family were excluded. A later analysis removed 550 to 650 highly shared, low-generation-probability nucleotide sequences to deal with suspected cross-contamination and a sequencing artifact. A later analysis calculated a clonal expansion index for each public chain from normalized within-repertoire ranks of inferred template counts. A later analysis computed generation probabilities with a VDJ recombination model fitted to out-of-frame rearrangements, and checked the results against IGoR. In a later analysis, hypergeometric tests were used to score TCR-TCR, TCR-HLA and TCR-CMV co-occurrence, with a repertoire-size bias correction applied to TCR pairs. A later analysis estimated false discovery rates by permuting HLA or CMV assignments 20 times. In a later analysis, co-occurring TCRs were grouped using DBSCAN, and TCRdist sequence similarity was added for clustering within HLA-allele-positive subsets. Co-occurrence clustering excluded repertoires with fewer than 30,000 or more than 120,000 public chains, plus five with anomalous nucleotide sharing. TCRdb re-hosts the immuneACCESS table, in-frame sequences only. Its copies lack some clones; in the studies checked, an unresolved V gene accounts for under half of them, and the cause for the rest is not known. V, J and clone size are taken as reported in that table, and D and trimming were inferred from the DNA itself. The sample yields 150,000 to 200,000 clones; 75% were counted once. Approximately 3% of the sample comes from the top ten.

The cohort was made up of approximately 670 healthy bone marrow donors. All cohort members were sampled while nominally healthy, although unrecorded immune exposures were likely present. The donor was CMV seropositive and was included in the group of some 290 seropositive cohort members. A peripheral blood sample was collected from each donor, and TCR beta sequencing was performed on peripheral blood mononuclear cells. Genomic DNA was extracted from the blood cell samples with the Qiagen DNeasy Blood Extraction Kit. Paper-wide results and their limitations: In a later analysis, TCR association rates were found to vary across HLA loci, with the most associated TCRs seen for DRB1 alleles and the fewest for HLA-C alleles. Roughly 17 rarely observed V segments, including chromosome 9 orphons, were excluded from the earlier analysis of a few hundred of the donors because counts were too low. A further reported finding was that TCR beta sequences accurately predicted the HLA-A and HLA-B alleles for most subjects in the first cohort. In vitro tests confirmed that a few of the cytomegalovirus-associated TCR beta chains recognize cytomegalovirus antigens. Presence/absence analyses assumed roughly uniform sequencing depth across donors, an assumption that may not hold. When HLA alleles, especially DR and DQ, strongly co-occurred, TCR associations were difficult to assign to individual alleles. Compared with the approximately 670-donor mean, donors in an Asian-associated ancestry cluster had fewer N-insertions in productive TCRs, according to a later genetic analysis. According to the authors, the approach could potentially be generalized to other disease states and immunological phenotypes. Most CMV-associated TCR beta chains appeared to be HLA-restricted in a later analysis, and the HLA associations seemed to be driven largely by CMV exposure. Linkage disequilibrium might explain the correlated functional status among segregating V segments, but an unknown experimental factor could not be excluded. For the cohort, immune exposure information was limited to CMV serostatus. In a later analysis, HLA-associated TCR beta chains were found to be more clonally expanded and to have lower generation probabilities than equally common non-associated chains. In an earlier analysis of under 600 of the donors, most TCR beta V segments were observed in productive rearrangements about 87% or about 30% of the time, broadly matching IMGT annotations. At a false discovery rate of 0.05, a later analysis linked about 17,000 TCR beta sequences to specific HLA alleles. A later genetic analysis associated a missense DCLRE1C variant with V-gene and J-gene trimming of TCR beta chains, and an independent cohort replicated the association. According to a later analysis, parvovirus B19, influenza, CMV and Epstein-Barr virus appeared linked to several top co-occurrence clusters. Some IMGT-functional V segments, including TRBV6-2 and TRBV6-3, could not be told apart with the 87-base-pair reads, so those segments were excluded. Cytomegalovirus status was reported to be diagnosed by the classifier with high specificity and sensitivity in both the original and validation cohorts. This cohort had only TCR beta chains sequenced, and the lack of alpha or paired-chain data limited which features could be detected. Because HLA typing was unavailable for some donors at each locus, only the typed subset was used in association tests. Across donors, most TCR sequences were observed very rarely, whereas some public TCRs were present in many individuals. In the study, roughly 160 TCR beta chains were listed as associated with cytomegalovirus. The sequencing pipeline was judged likely to have produced a cluster of highly shared sequence variants as a technical artifact.

CDR1 and CDR2 are read off the germline V gene as MNHNS and SASEGT. The CDR3 starts with the cysteine, ends with the phenylalanine, and has 15 residues. Of all the DNA, just the CDR3 is kept, 45 bases in frame from base 1. V loses 3 bases of germline sequence and J loses 0 bases, and the interval between the two ends is 9 bases. Material: PBMCs. This clonotype was sampled from a woman between 50 and 59 years old in good health and CMV-seropositive. The sequence is built from TRBV6-1 and TRBJ2-1; the D gene remains uncertain. The DNA is TGTGCCAGCAGTGACGAGATTAGCTCCTACAATGAGCAGTTCTTC. The encoded protein is CASSDEISSYNEQFF.